These T cell receptor beta chains were read from a single sample in a study of blood T cells in healthy people across ages. In TCRdb, the 5' RACE reads were re-called with MiXCR into one record per CDR3 protein. This sample has about 1.8 million distinct CDR3 sequences; 40% to 55% occur once, and the top ten carry over 2%. What was sequenced was blood. These receptors were obtained from a woman between 35 and 50 years old in good health. CDR3s include the opening cysteine and the closing phenylalanine or tryptophan. A D gene is named only where the DNA matches it firmly. A clone size is listed for some rows: how often the clone was seen (once, few, many), or a class if it is expanded.

>NA|TRBV4-3|TRBJ2-3|NA
TGCGCCAGCAGCCGAGGGGGAGGGGGGTTTGGCACAGATACGCAGTATTTT
CASSRGGGGFGTDTQYF
>few|TRBV3-1|TRBJ2-1|NA
TGTGCCAGCAGCCAGGGTAGGGTCGCCAATGAGCAGTTCTTC
CASSQGRVANEQFF
>NA|TRBV9|TRBJ1-1|TRBD1
TGTGCCAGCAGCGTAGTAGGGGGCTACAACACTGAAGTTTTCTTT
CASSVVGGYNTEVFF
>NA|TRBV20-1|TRBJ1-4|NA
TGCAGTGCTACAGGCCGTGATGAAAAACTGTTTTTT
CSATGRDEKLFF
>once|TRBV4-3|TRBJ2-7|NA
TGCGCCAGCAGCCAAGATATCGCAGTTTCTATCTCCTACGAGCAGTACTTC
CASSQDIAVSISYEQYF
>few|TRBV7-9|TRBJ2-5|TRBD1
TGTGCCAGCAGCCACCCTAGGTCGGGACAGGGTGGAAAAGAGACCCAGTACTTC
CASSHPRSGQGGKETQYF
>few|TRBV4-3|TRBJ1-2|NA
TGCGCCAGCAGCCGCGTTCTGGTGACAGATAACTATGGCTACACCTTC
CASSRVLVTDNYGYTF
>NA|TRBV12-3/TRBV12-4|TRBJ1-2|TRBD1
TGTGCCAGCAGATCGACAGGGGAAAGGAAAGGCTACACCTTC
CASRSTGERKGYTF
>few|TRBV20-1|TRBJ1-1|NA
TGCAGTGCTAGAGATATAATCAAGGGGACGAACACTGAAGCTTTCTTT
CSARDIIKGTNTEAFF
>NA|TRBV5-6|TRBJ1-2|NA
TGTGCCAGCAGCTTTTCTTCGAACTTAGCACCCTATGGCTACACCTTC
CASSFSSNLAPYGYTF
>many|TRBV9|TRBJ1-2|NA
TGTGCCAGCAGCGTAGCCGGGAACTATGGCTACACCTTC
CASSVAGNYGYTF
>NA|TRBV5-8|TRBJ2-1|TRBD1
TGTGCCAGCAGCTTGTGGGGGACAGCATACAATGAGCAGTTCTTC
CASSLWGTAYNEQFF
>NA|TRBV6-5|TRBJ1-6|TRBD1
TGTGCCAGCAGTTACGGGACAGGGGAATCACCCCTCCACTTT
CASSYGTGESPLHF
>once|TRBV12-3/TRBV12-4|TRBJ1-5|NA
TGTGCCAGCAGGTGGGGGGAAGGGAGGAGCAATCAGCCCCAGCATTTT
CASRWGEGRSNQPQHF
>NA|TRBV5-1|TRBJ1-1|NA
TGCGCCAGCCATGAGGGTCTGAACACTGAAGCTTTCTTT
CASHEGLNTEAFF